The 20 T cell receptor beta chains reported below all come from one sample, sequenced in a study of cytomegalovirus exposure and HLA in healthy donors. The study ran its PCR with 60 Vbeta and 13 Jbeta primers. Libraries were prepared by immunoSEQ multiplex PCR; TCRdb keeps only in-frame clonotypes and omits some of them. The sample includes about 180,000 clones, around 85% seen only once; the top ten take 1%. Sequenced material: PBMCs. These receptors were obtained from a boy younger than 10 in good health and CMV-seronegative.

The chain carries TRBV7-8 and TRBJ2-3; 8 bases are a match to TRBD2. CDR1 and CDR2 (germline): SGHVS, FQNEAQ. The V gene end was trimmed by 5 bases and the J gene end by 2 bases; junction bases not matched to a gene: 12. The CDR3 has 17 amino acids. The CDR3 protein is CASSARGGGRTTDTQYF. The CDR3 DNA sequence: TGTGCCAGCAGCGCCCGGGGGGGCGGGCGGACCACAGATACGCAGTATTTT.

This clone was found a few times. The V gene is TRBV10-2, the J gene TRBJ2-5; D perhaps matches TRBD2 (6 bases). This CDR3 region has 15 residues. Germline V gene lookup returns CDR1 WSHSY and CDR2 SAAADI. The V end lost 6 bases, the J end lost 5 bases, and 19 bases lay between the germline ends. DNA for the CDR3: TGCGCCAGCAGCCAAACGGAGGGACTCGGGGAGACCCAGTACTTC. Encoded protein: CASSQTEGLGETQYF.

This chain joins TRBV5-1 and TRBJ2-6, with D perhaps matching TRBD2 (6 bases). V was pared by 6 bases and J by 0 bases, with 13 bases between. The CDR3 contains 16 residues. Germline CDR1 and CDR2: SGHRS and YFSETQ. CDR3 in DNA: TGCGCCAGCACCCGCCCGGGGGACTCTGGGGCCAACGTCCTGACTTTC. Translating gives CASTRPGDSGANVLTF.

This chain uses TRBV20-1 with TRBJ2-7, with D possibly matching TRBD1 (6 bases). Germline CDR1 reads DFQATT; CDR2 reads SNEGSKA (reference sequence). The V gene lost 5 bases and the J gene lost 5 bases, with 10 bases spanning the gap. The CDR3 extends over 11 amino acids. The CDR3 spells CSAWDKHEQYF. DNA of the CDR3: TGCAGTGCTTGGGACAAGCACGAGCAGTACTTC.

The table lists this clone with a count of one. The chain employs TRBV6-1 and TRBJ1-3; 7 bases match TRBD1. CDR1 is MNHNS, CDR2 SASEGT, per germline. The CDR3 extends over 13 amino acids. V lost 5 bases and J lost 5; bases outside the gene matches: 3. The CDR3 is CASSLGQRNTIYF. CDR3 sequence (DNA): TGTGCCAGCAGTTTGGGACAGCGAAACACCATATATTTT.

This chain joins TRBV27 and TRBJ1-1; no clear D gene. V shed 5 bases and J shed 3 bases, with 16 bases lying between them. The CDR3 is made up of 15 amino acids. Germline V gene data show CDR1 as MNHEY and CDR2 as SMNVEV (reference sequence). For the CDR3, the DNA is TGTGCCAGCAGTCCCTGGTACAGAGAGTACACTGAAGCTTTCTTT. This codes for CASSPWYREYTEAFF.

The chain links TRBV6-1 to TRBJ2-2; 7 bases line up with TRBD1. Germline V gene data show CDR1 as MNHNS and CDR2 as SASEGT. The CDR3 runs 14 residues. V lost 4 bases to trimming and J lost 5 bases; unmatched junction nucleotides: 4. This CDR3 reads CASSGDRMTGELFF. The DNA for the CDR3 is TGTGCCAGCAGTGGGGACAGAATGACCGGGGAGCTGTTTTTT.

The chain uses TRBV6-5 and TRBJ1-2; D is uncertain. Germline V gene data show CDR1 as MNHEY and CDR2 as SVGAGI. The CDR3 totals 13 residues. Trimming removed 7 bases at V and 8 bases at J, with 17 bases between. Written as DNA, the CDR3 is TGTGCCAGCACCTCGCTGGGCGGGCTAGGCTACACCTTC. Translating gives CASTSLGGLGYTF.

The CDR3 loop reads CASSFGDRAGGYTF. DNA of the CDR3: TGTGCCAGCAGCTTCGGGGACAGGGCCGGTGGCTACACCTTC. The chain links TRBV7-9 to TRBJ1-2; 9 bases align to TRBD1. Per the germline V gene, CDR1 is SEHNR and CDR2 is FQNEAQ (reference sequence). The CDR3 consists of 14 residues. The junction had 6 bases not matched to a gene; V was cut back by 3 bases and J by 7 bases.

DNA for the CDR3: TGCGCCAGCAGCCAAGAACGTGGGGCCTCGGGCACCGGGGAGCTGTTTTTT. It is translated as CASSQERGASGTGELFF. The chain links TRBV4-1 to TRBJ2-2; D perhaps matches TRBD1 (5 bases). The CDR3 has 17 amino acids. Trimming pared 0 bases from V and 4 bases from J, leaving 15 bases between. Germline loops: CDR1 MGHRA, CDR2 YSYEKL.

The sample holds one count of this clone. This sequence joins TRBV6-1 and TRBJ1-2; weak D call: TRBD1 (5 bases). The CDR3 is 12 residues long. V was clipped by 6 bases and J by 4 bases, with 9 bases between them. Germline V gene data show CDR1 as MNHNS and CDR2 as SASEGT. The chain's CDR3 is CASSRQIYGYTF. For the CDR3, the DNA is TGTGCCAGCAGCCGACAGATCTATGGCTACACCTTC.

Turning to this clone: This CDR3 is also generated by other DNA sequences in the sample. The CDR3 DNA reads as TGTGCCAGCAGAACAGGGGTGCGCGACACTGAAGCTTTCTTT. Amino acid sequence: CASRTGVRDTEAFF. The chain employs TRBV27 and TRBJ1-1; 7 bases map to TRBD1. Per germline, CDR1 MNHEY and CDR2 SMNVEV (reference sequence). The CDR3 contains 14 residues. The junction had 7 bases not matched to a gene; V was cut back by 6 bases and J by 3 bases.

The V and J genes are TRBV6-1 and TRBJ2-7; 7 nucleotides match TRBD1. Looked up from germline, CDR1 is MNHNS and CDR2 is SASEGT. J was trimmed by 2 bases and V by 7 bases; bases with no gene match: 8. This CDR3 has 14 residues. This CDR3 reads CASTLEGATYEQYF. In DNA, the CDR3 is TGTGCCAGCACCCTAGAGGGGGCCACCTACGAGCAGTACTTC.

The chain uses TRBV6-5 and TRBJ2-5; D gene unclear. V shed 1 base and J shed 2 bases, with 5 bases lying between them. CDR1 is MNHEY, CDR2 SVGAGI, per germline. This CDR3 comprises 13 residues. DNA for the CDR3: TGTGCCAGCAGTTACTGGCCTCAAGAGACCCAGTACTTC. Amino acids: CASSYWPQETQYF.

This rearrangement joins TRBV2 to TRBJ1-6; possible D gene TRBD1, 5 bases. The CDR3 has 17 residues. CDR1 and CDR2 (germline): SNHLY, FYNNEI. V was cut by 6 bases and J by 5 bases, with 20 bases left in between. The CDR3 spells CASRDPLRGSDNSPLHF. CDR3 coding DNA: TGTGCCAGCAGGGACCCGCTTAGGGGCTCTGATAATTCACCCCTCCACTTT.

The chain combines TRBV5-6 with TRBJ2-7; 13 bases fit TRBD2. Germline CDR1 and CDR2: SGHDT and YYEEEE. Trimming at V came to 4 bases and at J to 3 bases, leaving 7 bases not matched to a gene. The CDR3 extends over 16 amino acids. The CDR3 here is CASSPQTSGRYYEQYF. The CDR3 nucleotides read TGTGCCAGCAGCCCCCAGACTAGCGGGAGGTACTACGAGCAGTACTTC.

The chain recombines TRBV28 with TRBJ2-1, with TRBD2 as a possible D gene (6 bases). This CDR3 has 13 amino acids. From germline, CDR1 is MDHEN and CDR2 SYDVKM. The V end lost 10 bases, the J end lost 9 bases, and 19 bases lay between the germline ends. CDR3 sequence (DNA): TGTGCCAACTCCCGTCGTCCGGGGGTTGAGCAGTTCTTC. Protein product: CANSRRPGVEQFF.

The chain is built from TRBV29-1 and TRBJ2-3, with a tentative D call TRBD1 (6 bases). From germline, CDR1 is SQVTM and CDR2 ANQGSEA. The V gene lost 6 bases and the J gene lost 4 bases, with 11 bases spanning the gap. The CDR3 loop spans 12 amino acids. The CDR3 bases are TGCAGCGTCCCGACAGGTTCAGATACGCAGTATTTT. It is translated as CSVPTGSDTQYF.

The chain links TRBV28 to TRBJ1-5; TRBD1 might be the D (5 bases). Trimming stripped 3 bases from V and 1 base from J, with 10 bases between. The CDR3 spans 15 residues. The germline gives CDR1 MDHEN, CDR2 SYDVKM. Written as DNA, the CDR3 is TGTGCCAGCAGTTTCAGGGTAACGAGCAATCAGCCCCAGCATTTT. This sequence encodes CASSFRVTSNQPQHF.

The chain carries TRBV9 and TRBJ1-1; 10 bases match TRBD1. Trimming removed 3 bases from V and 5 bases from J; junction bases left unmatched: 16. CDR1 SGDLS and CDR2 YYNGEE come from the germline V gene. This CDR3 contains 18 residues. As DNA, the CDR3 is TGTGCCAGCAGCGAGAGAAAGGGGACAGGGGCGGGAATAACTGAAGCTTTCTTT. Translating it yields CASSERKGTGAGITEAFF.